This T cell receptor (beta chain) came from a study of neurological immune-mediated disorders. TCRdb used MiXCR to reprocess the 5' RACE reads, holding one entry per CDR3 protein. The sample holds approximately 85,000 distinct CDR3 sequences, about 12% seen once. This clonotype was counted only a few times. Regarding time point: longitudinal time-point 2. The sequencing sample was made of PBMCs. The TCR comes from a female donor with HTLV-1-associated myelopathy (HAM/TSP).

CDR3: CASSTGQAYGNEKLFF. Here the CDR3 DNA reads TGCGCCAGCAGCACAGGACAGGCATATGGGAATGAAAAACTGTTTTTT. The V and J genes are TRBV5-1 and TRBJ1-4; 7 bases agree with TRBD1. The CDR3 runs 16 residues. Germline assignment: CDR1 SGHRS and CDR2 YFSETQ. Germline trimming cut 4 bases from V and 5 bases from J; bases unmatched to any gene: 11.